The rows below give T cell receptor beta chains drawn from one sample of a study of blood T cells in healthy people across ages. A single record per CDR3 protein comes from TCRdb applying MiXCR to the 5' RACE reads. Of about 1.4 million distinct CDR3 sequences listed, approximately 60% are singletons. Sequencing was carried out using blood. Receptor source: a young man in good health. The CDR3 runs from the conserved cysteine through the conserved F or W. The order of the fields is CDR3 DNA, CDR3 protein, J gene, clone size, D gene, V gene. A D gene is named only where the DNA matches it firmly. For some rows the clone size is stated as once, few or many, or as a class when expanded; others skip it.

TGCGCCAGCAGCCAAGAAGGGATTTTTGTGCGGGACGCTGACTACGAGCAGTACTTC	CASSQEGIFVRDADYEQYF	TRBJ2-7	once	-	TRBV4-1
TGTGCCAGCAAAAACCGGGACAGGGTCTCCTACGAGCAGTACTTC	CASKNRDRVSYEQYF	TRBJ2-7	-	TRBD1	TRBV28
TGCGCCAGCAGCCAAATCGGACAAAACACCGGGGAGCTGTTTTTT	CASSQIGQNTGELFF	TRBJ2-2	-	-	TRBV4-1
TGTGCCAGCAGTGACTCGGGGCAGTTCTCCTACAATGAGCAGTTCTTC	CASSDSGQFSYNEQFF	TRBJ2-1	-	-	TRBV6-4
TGCAGTGTAACCCACGGGCGCTCTGAAGCTTTCTTT	CSVTHGRSEAFF	TRBJ1-1	-	-	TRBV20-1
TGTGCCAGCAAGACCTCTAGCACAGATACGCAGTATTTT	CASKTSSTDTQYF	TRBJ2-3	-	-	TRBV6-2/TRBV6-3
TGTGCCAGCAGCCGAGGGACTAGCGGGAGGGCCGGAGAGCAGTACTTC	CASSRGTSGRAGEQYF	TRBJ2-4	-	TRBD2	TRBV7-9
TGTGCCAGCACCCAAGACAGCGGGGGTCAAGAGACCCAGTACTTC	CASTQDSGGQETQYF	TRBJ2-5	-	TRBD2	TRBV28
TGTGCCATCAGTGACCAGAGTGAGCAGTTCTTC	CAISDQSEQFF	TRBJ2-1	few	-	TRBV10-3
TGCAGCGTCTCCGAGACCGGACGGGAGGGCACAGATACGCAGTATTTT	CSVSETGREGTDTQYF	TRBJ2-3	-	TRBD2	TRBV29-1
TGTGCCAGCTCAGCTCAGGGGGACACTGAAGCTTTCTTT	CASSAQGDTEAFF	TRBJ1-1	-	TRBD1	TRBV18
TGTGCCAGCAGGGCATACAGGGGCCATCAAGAGCAGTACTTC	CASRAYRGHQEQYF	TRBJ2-5	-	TRBD1	TRBV2
TGTGCCAGCAGCCAAAACTACAAAGGCTCACCCAACACAGATACGCAGTATTTT	CASSQNYKGSPNTDTQYF	TRBJ2-3	-	-	TRBV4-2
TGTGCCAGCAGCGAGGGACTAGCATCTTCCGAGCAGTACTTC	CASSEGLASSEQYF	TRBJ2-7	-	TRBD2	TRBV9
TGCGCCAGCAGCCAATCCGGCGGGGCTACAGATGCGCAGTATTTT	CASSQSGGATDAQYF	TRBJ2-3	-	-	TRBV4-1
TGTGCCAGCAGTCCACGGGAGCACCCGACCTACGAGCAGTACTTC	CASSPREHPTYEQYF	TRBJ2-7	-	-	TRBV6-5
TGTGCCAGCAGCTCACTAACCGGGACAGGGGACGAGCAGTACTTC	CASSSLTGTGDEQYF	TRBJ2-7	-	TRBD1	TRBV13
TGTGCCAGCACCCTGGGACAGTACAATGAGCAGTTCTTC	CASTLGQYNEQFF	TRBJ2-1	-	TRBD1	TRBV12-3/TRBV12-4
TGTGCCAGCAGCCTCACTCCTGGGGTCCACGAGCAGTACTTC	CASSLTPGVHEQYF	TRBJ2-7	-	-	TRBV11-2
TGCAGCGTTGAAGACCCTGGGGAGGGGGGCGGCTACACCTTC	CSVEDPGEGGGYTF	TRBJ1-2	-	-	TRBV29-1
TGCAGCGTTGACCCCGGACTAGCGGGAGGGGAAGATACGCAGTATTTT	CSVDPGLAGGEDTQYF	TRBJ2-3	-	TRBD2	TRBV29-1
TGCGCCAGCAGCTTGGGGCTAGTCGGGGGCTATCCCTACGAGCAGTACTTC	CASSLGLVGGYPYEQYF	TRBJ2-7	-	-	TRBV5-1
TGTGCCAGCAGCTTTGAGCCCTACGAGCAGTACTTC	CASSFEPYEQYF	TRBJ2-7	once	-	TRBV7-2
TGTGCCAGCAATGGGGGACAACGCCGAGGCTATGGCTACACCTTC	CASNGGQRRGYGYTF	TRBJ1-2	-	-	TRBV2
TGTGCCAGCAGTACTCTTGAGACCCAGTACTTC	CASSTLETQYF	TRBJ2-5	-	-	TRBV6-5
TGCGCCAGCAGCGGCACCGGAGCATACTACGAGCAGTACTTC	CASSGTGAYYEQYF	TRBJ2-7	few	-	TRBV5-1
TGCGCCAGCAGCCAAAGGGGGGAGGGAGACAGCTCCTATAATTCACCCCTCCACTTT	CASSQRGEGDSSYNSPLHF	TRBJ1-6	-	-	TRBV4-3
TGTGCCAGCTCACCACGGCCTAGGGAAAGTAGCGAGCAGTACTTC	CASSPRPRESSEQYF	TRBJ2-7	few	-	TRBV18
TGCAGTGCTAGGGACAGTCTCTACGAGCAGTACTTC	CSARDSLYEQYF	TRBJ2-7	-	-	TRBV20-1
TGCAGTGCTACCGCCCAGGGATGGGCGAACACTGAAGCTTTCTTT	CSATAQGWANTEAFF	TRBJ1-1	-	-	TRBV20-1
TGCAGCGTGAACAGGGGGCCTAACTATGGCTACACCTTC	CSVNRGPNYGYTF	TRBJ1-2	-	TRBD1	TRBV29-1
TGTGCCAGCAGCCAAATTCCGGGCGGCCAAGAGACCCAGTACTTC	CASSQIPGGQETQYF	TRBJ2-5	-	-	TRBV3-1
TGTGCCAGCAGCCCGGGACATACTACCTACGAGCAGTACTTC	CASSPGHTTYEQYF	TRBJ2-7	few	-	TRBV28
TGTGCCAGCAGTTTGGGGCGTATGAACACTGAAGCTTTCTTT	CASSLGRMNTEAFF	TRBJ1-1	few	-	TRBV12-3/TRBV12-4
TGTGCCAGCAGACGGACAGGGGCACGAGAGCAGTCCCAGCATTTT	CASRRTGAREQSQHF	TRBJ1-5	-	TRBD1	TRBV2
TGTGCCTGGAGCGGACAGGGGCATTCACCCCTCCACTTT	CAWSGQGHSPLHF	TRBJ1-6	-	TRBD1	TRBV30
TGTGCCAGCAGCGGAGGGACCGCACCCAAAAACATTCAGTACTTC	CASSGGTAPKNIQYF	TRBJ2-4	-	-	TRBV9
TGCAGCGTGAGGCCAGGGGAAGGCTACACCTTC	CSVRPGEGYTF	TRBJ1-2	-	-	TRBV29-1
TGTGCCAGCAGCCCAAACCGGGACAGTCAAGTTGAAAAACTGTTTTTT	CASSPNRDSQVEKLFF	TRBJ1-4	once	TRBD1	TRBV6-6
TGCGCCAGCTGCCCGACGACTGCAACTAATGAAAAACTGTTTTTT	CASCPTTATNEKLFF	TRBJ1-4	-	-	TRBV4-1
TGTGCCAGCAGCTTAGGGGTGGGGGCCCCCTACGAGCAGTACTTC	CASSLGVGAPYEQYF	TRBJ2-7	few	-	TRBV11-2
TGTGCCAGCAGCTTAAGTGCTAGCTCTCTTTCAGATACGCAGTATTTT	CASSLSASSLSDTQYF	TRBJ2-3	-	-	TRBV7-6
TGTGCCAGCAACATACAGGGATGGAATGAGCAGTTCTTC	CASNIQGWNEQFF	TRBJ2-1	-	-	TRBV2
TGTGCCAGCAGTCTAGGACAGGGGGCGCAAAACACTGAAGCTTTCTTT	CASSLGQGAQNTEAFF	TRBJ1-1	once	TRBD1	TRBV12-3/TRBV12-4
TGTGCCAGCGGACCTATCTATGAAGCTTTCTTT	CASGPIYEAFF	TRBJ1-1	-	-	TRBV6-2/TRBV6-3
TGTGCCAGCAGCTTAGGGGGACTAGATTTAGGTGAGCAGTTCTTC	CASSLGGLDLGEQFF	TRBJ2-1	-	TRBD2	TRBV11-2
TGTGCCAGCGCTACTCCCGGGACTGGCCACAATGCGGAGCAGTTCTTC	CASATPGTGHNAEQFF	TRBJ2-1	few	-	TRBV27
TGCGCCAGCAGCTTGAATGGGCGCGAGGGACTAGCGGCTTACTACAATGAGCAGTTCTTC	CASSLNGREGLAAYYNEQFF	TRBJ2-1	-	TRBD2	TRBV5-1
TGCGCCAGCAGCCAAGAGCCCGGTGGGGCGAATGAGCAGTTCTTC	CASSQEPGGANEQFF	TRBJ2-1	-	-	TRBV4-1
TGTGCCAGCAGACCGGGACTAGCGTCGGTAGAGACCCAGTACTTC	CASRPGLASVETQYF	TRBJ2-5	-	TRBD2	TRBV27
TGCGCCAGCAGCCAAGACCTAATGCGAGCGGGGGGATACAATGAGCAGTTCTTC	CASSQDLMRAGGYNEQFF	TRBJ2-1	-	TRBD2	TRBV4-3
TGTGCCATCACGACTAGCCACGATGAGCAGTTCTTC	CAITTSHDEQFF	TRBJ2-1	-	TRBD2	TRBV10-3
TGTGCCAGCAGCTTCGCCCCCTCCTACGAGCAGTACTTC	CASSFAPSYEQYF	TRBJ2-7	-	-	TRBV7-9
TGTGCCGGCGCCGGGACTTACACCGGGGAGCTGTTTTTT	CAGAGTYTGELFF	TRBJ2-2	-	-	TRBV28